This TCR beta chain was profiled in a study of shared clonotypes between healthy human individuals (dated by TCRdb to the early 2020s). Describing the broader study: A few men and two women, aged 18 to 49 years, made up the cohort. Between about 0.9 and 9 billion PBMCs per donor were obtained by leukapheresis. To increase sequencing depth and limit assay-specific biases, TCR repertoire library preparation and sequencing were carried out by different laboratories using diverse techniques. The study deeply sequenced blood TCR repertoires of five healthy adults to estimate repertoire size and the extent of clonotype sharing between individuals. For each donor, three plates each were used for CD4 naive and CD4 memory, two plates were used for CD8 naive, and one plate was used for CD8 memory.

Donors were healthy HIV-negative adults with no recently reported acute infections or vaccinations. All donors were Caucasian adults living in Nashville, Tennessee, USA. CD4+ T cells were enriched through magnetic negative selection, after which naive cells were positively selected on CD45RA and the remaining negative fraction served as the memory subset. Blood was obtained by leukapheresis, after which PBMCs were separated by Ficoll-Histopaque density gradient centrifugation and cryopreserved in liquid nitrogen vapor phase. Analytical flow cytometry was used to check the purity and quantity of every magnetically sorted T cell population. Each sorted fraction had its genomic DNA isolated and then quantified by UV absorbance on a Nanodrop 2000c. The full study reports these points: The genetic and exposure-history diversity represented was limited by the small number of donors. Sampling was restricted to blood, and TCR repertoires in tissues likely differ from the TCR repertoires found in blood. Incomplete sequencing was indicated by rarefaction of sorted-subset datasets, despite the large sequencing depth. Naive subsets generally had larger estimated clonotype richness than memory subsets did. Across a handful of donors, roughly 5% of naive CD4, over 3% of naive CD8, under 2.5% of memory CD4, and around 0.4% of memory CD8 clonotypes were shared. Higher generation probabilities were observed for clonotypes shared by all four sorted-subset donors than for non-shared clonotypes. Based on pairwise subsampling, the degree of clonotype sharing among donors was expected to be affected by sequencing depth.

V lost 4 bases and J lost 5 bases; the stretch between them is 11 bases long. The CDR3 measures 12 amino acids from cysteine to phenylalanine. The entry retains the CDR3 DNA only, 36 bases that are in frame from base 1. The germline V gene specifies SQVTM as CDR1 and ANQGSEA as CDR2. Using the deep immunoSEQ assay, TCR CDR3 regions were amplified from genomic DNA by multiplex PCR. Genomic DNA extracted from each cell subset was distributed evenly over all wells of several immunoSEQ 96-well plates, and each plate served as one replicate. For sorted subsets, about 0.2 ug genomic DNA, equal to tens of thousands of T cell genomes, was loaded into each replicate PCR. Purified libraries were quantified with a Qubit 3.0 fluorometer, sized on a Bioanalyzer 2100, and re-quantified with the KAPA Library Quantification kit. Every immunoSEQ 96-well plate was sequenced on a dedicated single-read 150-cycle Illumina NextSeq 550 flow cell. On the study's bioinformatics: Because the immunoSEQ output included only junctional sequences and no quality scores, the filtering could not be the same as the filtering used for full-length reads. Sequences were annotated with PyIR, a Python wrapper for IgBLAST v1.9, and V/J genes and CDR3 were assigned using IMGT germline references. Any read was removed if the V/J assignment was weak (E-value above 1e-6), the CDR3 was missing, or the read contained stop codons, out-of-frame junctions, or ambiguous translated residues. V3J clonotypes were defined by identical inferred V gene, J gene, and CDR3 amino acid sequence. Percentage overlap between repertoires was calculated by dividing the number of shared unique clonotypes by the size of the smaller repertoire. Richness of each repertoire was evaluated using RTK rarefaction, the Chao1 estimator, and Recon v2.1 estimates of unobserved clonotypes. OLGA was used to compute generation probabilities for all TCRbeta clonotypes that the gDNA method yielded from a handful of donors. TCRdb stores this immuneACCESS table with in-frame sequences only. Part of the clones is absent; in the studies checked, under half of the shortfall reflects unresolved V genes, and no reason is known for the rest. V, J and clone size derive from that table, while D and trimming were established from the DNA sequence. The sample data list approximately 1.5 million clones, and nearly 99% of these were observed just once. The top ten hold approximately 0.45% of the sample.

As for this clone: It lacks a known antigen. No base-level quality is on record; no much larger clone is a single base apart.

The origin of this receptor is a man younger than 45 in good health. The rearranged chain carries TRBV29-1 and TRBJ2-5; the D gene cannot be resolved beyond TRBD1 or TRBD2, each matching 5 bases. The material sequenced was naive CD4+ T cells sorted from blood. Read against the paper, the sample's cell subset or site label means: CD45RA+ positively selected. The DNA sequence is TGCAGCGTTGCGGTCAGGGAGGAGACCCAGTACTTC. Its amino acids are CSVAVREETQYF.